A single TCR beta chain is shown here with its context. The source of the sample is a study of shared clonotypes between healthy human individuals. Overall study: Every donor yielded three CD4 naive, three CD4 memory, two CD8 naive and one CD8 memory plate.

Sequenced by immunoSEQ multiplex PCR; TCRdb stores in-frame clones only, minus some. The sample has 2,500,000 or so clones; over 85% are singletons. CDR1 is SGHRS and CDR2 is YFSETQ in the germline V gene. The CDR3 is made up of 16 amino acids. Trimming removed 2 bases at V and 4 bases at J, with 15 bases between. Sequenced input: naive CD4+ T cells from PBMCs. Subset here: CD45RA+ positively selected. This sequence originates from a man aged 18 to 35 in good health. Some clones in this sample may be carry-over from other donors' samples. The chain is built from TRBV5-1 and TRBJ1-4; possibly TRBD1 for D (5 bases). The DNA of the CDR3 is TGCGCCAGCAGCTTCGCCGGGGGTTCGAGTAATGAAAAACTGTTTTTT. Translated, it gives CASSFAGGSSNEKLFF.